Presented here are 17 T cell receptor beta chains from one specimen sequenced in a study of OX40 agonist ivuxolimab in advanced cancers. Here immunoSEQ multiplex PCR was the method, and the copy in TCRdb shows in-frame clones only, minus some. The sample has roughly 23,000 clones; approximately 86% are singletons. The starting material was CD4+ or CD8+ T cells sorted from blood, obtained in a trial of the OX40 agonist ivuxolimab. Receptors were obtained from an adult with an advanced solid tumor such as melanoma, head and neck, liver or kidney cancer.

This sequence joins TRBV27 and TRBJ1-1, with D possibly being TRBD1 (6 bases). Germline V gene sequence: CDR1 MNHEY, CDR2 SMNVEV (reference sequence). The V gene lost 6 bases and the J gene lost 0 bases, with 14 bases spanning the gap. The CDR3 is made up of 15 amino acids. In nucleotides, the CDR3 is TGTGCCAGCAGCCGGACAGCAGGACTGAACACTGAAGCTTTCTTT. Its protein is CASSRTAGLNTEAFF.

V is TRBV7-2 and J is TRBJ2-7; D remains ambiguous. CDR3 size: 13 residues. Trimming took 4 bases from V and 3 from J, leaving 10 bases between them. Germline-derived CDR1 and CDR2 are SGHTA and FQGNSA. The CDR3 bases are TGTGCCAGCAGCTCGACACGATACTACGAGCAGTACTTC. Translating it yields CASSSTRYYEQYF.

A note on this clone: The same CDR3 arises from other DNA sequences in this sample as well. The DNA of the CDR3 is TGTGCCAGCAGTTTAGGGGATGCCTACGAGCAGTACTTC. It encodes CASSLGDAYEQYF. V gene TRBV27 combines with J gene TRBJ2-7; D unclear. The length of the CDR3 is 13 residues. The germline V and J ends were trimmed by 2 bases and 2 bases, with 7 bases remaining between them. CDR1 is MNHEY, CDR2 SMNVEV, per germline (reference sequence).

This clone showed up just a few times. Written as DNA, the CDR3 is TGCGCCAGCAGCCAAGCACCAGAGAACACTGAAGCTTTCTTT. Translated, it gives CASSQAPENTEAFF. The rearrangement uses TRBV4-1 and TRBJ1-1; D not resolved. The CDR3 is 14 amino acids. V lost 1 base and J 1 base, leaving 7 bases between the germline ends. Germline-derived CDR1 and CDR2 are MGHRA and YSYEKL.

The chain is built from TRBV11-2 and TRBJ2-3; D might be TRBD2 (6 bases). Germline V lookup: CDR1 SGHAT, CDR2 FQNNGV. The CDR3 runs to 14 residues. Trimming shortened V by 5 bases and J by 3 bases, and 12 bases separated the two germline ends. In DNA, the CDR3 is TGTGCCAGCAGCCACCGCAGCGGGACAGATACGCAGTATTTT. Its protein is CASSHRSGTDTQYF.

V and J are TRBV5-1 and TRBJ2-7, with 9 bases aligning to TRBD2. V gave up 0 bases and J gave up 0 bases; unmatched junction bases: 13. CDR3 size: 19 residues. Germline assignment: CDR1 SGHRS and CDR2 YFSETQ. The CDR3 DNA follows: TGCGCCAGCAGCTTGGGAGGACTAGCGCCCACCCGGAGCTCCTACGAGCAGTACTTC. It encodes CASSLGGLAPTRSSYEQYF.

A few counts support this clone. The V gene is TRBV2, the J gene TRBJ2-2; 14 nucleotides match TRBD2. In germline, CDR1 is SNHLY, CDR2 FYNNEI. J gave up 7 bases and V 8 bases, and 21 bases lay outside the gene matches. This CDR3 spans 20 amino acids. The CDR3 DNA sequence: TGTGCCAGCGGAGGGGGACTAGCGGGGGCCCCTGGAGTCGATGGCGGGGAGCTGTTTTTT. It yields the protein CASGGGLAGAPGVDGGELFF. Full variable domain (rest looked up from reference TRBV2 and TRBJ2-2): EPEVTQTPSHQVTQMGQEVILRCVPISNHLYFYWYRQILGQKVEFLVSFYNNEISEKSEIFDDQFSVERPDGSNFTLKIRSTKLEDSAMYFCASGGGLAGAPGVDGGELFFGEGSRLTVL.

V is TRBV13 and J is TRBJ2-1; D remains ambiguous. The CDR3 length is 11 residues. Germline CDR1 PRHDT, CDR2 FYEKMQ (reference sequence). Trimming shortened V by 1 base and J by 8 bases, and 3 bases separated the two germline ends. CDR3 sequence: CASSLVHEQFF. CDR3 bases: TGTGCCAGCAGCTTAGTCCATGAGCAGTTCTTC.

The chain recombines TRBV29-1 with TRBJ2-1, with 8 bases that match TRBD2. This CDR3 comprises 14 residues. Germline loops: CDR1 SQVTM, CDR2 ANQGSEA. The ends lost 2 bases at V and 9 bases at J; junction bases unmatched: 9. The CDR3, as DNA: TGCAGCGTTGAATCCAGCGGGAGAGGGGGTGAGCAGTTCTTC. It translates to CSVESSGRGGEQFF.

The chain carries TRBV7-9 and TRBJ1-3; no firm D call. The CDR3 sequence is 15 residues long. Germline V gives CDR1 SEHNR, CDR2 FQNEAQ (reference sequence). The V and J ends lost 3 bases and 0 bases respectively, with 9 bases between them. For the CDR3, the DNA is TGTGCCAGCAGCTTCCTGGAAATCTCTGGAAACACCATATATTTT. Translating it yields CASSFLEISGNTIYF.

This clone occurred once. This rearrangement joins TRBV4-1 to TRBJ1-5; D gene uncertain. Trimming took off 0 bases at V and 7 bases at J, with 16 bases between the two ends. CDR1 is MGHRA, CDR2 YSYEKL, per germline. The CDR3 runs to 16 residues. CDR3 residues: CASSQDRNSLGQPQHF. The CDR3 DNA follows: TGCGCCAGCAGCCAAGATCGAAACAGTCTAGGACAGCCCCAGCATTTT.

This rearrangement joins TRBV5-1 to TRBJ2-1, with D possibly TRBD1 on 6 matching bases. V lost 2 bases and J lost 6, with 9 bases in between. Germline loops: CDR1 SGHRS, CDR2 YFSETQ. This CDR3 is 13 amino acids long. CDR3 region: CASSFRTANEQFF. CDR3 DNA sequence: TGCGCCAGCAGCTTTCGGACAGCCAATGAGCAGTTCTTC.

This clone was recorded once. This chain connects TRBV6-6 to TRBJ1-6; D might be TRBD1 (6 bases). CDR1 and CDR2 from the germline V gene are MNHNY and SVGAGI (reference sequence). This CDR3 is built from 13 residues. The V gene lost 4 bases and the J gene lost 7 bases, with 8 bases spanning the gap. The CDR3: CASSLDRNSPLHF. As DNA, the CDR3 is TGTGCCAGCAGTTTAGACAGGAATTCACCCCTCCACTTT.

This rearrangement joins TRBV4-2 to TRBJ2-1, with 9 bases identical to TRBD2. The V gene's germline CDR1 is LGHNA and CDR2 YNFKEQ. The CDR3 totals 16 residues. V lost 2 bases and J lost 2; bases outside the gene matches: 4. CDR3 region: CASSQRASGAYNEQFF. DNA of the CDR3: TGTGCCAGCAGCCAAAGGGCTAGCGGGGCCTACAATGAGCAGTTCTTC.

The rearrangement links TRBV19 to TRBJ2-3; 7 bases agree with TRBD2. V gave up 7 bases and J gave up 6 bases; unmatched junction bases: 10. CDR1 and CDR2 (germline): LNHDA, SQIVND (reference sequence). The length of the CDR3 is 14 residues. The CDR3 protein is CASKTGLDGDTQYF. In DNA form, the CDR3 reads TGTGCCAGTAAGACCGGACTAGACGGGGATACGCAGTATTTT.

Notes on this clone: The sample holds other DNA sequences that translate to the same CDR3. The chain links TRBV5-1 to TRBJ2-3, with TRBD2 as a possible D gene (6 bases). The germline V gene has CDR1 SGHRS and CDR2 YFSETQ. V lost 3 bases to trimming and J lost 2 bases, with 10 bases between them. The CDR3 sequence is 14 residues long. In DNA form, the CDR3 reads TGCGCCAGCAGCTCCTCGGGAGCCACAGATACGCAGTATTTT. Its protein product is CASSSSGATDTQYF.

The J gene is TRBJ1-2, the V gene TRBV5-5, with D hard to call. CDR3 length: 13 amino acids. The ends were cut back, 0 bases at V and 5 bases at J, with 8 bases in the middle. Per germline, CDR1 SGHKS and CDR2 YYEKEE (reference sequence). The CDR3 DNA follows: TGTGCCAGCAGCTTGGCGGTCGGGTATGGCTACACCTTC. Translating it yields CASSLAVGYGYTF.